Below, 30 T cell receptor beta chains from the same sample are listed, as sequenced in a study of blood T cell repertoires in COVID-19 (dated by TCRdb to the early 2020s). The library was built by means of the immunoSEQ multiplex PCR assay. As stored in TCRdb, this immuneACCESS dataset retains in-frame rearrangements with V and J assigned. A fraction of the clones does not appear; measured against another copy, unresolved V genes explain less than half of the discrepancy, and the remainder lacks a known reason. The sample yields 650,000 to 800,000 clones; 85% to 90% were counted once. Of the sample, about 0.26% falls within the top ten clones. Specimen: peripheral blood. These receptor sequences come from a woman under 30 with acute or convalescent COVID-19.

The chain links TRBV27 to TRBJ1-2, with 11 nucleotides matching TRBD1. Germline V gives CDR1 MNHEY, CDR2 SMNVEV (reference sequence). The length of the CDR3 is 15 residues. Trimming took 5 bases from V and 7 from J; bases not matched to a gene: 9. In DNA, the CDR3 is TGTGCCAGCAGTACGTTAGGGACAGGGGGTTTTGGCTACACCTTC. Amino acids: CASSTLGTGGFGYTF.

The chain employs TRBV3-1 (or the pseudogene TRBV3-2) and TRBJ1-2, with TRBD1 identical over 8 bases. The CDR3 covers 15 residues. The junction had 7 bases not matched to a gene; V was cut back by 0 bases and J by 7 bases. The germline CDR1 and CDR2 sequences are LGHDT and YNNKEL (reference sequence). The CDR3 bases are TGTGCCAGCAGCCAAGATTGGCAGGGGGCAAGTGGCTACACCTTC. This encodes CASSQDWQGASGYTF.

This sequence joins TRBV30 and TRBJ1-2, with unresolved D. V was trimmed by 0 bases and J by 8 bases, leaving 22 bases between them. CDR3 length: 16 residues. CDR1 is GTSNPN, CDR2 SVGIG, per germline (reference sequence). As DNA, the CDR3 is TGTGCCTGGAGTGTCCTAAAGGGCAGCCCTGCGGGGGGCTACACCTTC. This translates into CAWSVLKGSPAGGYTF.

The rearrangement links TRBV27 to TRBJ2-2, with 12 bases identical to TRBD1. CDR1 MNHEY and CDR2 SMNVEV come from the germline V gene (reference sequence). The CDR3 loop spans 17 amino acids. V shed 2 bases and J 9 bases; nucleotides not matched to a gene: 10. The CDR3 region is CASSLNRLGQGARELFF. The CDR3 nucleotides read TGTGCCAGCAGTTTAAATAGGTTGGGACAGGGGGCTCGGGAGCTGTTTTTT.

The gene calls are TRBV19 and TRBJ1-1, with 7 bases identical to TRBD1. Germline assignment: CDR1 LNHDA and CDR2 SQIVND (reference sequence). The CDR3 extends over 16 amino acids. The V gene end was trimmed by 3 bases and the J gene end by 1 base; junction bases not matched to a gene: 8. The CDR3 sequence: CASSIPRDRGNTEAFF. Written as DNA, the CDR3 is TGTGCCAGTAGTATTCCCCGGGACAGAGGGAACACTGAAGCTTTCTTT.

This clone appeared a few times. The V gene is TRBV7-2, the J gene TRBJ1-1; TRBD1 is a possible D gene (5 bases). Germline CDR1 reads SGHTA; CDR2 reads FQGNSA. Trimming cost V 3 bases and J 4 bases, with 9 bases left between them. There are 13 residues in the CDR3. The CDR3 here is CASSFGGTTEAFF. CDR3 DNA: TGTGCCAGCAGCTTTGGAGGGACCACTGAAGCTTTCTTT.

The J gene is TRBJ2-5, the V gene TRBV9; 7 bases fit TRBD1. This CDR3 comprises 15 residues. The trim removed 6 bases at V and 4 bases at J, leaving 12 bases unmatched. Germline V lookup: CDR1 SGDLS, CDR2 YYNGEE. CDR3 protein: CASNLQGRRRETQYF. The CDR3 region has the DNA TGTGCCAGCAACCTACAGGGGAGAAGAAGAGAGACCCAGTACTTC.

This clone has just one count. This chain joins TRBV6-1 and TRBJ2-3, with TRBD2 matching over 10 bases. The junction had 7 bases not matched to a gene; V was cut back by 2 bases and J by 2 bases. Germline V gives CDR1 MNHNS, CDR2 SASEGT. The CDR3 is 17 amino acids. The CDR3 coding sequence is TGTGCCAGCAGTGAATTGAGCGGGGGGGGTCTCACAGATACGCAGTATTTT. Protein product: CASSELSGGGLTDTQYF.

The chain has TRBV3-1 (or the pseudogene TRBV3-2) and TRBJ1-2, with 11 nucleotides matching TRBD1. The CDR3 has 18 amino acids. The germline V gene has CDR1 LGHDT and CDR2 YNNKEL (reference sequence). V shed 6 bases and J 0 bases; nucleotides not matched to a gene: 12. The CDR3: CASSDRWTGGPANYGYTF. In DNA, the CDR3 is TGTGCCAGCAGTGACCGGTGGACAGGGGGCCCTGCTAACTATGGCTACACCTTC.

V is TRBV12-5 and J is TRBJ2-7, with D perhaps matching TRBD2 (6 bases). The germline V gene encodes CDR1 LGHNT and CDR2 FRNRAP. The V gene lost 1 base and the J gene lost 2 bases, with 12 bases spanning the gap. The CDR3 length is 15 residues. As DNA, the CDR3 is TGTGCTAGTGGTTTGGGACCCCCGGGGGCCTACGAGCAGTACTTC. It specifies CASGLGPPGAYEQYF.

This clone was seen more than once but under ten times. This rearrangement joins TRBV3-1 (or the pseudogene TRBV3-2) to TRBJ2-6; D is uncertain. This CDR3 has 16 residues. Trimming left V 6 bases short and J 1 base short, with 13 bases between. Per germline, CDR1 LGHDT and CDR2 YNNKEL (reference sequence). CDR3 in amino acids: CASSPRHGSGANVLTF. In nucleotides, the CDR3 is TGTGCCAGCAGTCCAAGACATGGATCTGGGGCCAACGTCCTGACTTTC.

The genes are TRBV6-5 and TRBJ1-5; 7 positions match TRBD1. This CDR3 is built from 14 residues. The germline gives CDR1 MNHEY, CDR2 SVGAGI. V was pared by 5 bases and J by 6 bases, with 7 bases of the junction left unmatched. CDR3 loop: CASSTQGLGQPQHF. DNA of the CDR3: TGTGCCAGCAGTACACAGGGGTTGGGTCAGCCCCAGCATTTT.

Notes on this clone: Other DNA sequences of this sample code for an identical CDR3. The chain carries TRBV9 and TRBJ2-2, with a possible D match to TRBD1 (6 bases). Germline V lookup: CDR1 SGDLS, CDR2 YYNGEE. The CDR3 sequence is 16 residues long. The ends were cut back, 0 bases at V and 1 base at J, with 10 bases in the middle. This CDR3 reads CASSVGGGKNTGELFF. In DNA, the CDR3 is TGTGCCAGCAGCGTAGGAGGGGGAAAGAACACCGGGGAGCTGTTTTTT.

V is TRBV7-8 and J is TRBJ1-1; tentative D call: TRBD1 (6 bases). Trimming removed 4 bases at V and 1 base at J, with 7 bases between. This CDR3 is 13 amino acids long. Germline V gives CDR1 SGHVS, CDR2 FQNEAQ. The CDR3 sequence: CASSWGRNTEAFF. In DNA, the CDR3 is TGTGCCAGCAGCTGGGGGCGGAACACTGAAGCTTTCTTT.

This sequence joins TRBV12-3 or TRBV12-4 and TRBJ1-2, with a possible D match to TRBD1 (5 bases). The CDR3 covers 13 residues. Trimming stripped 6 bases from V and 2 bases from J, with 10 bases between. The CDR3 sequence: CASSSDSNYGYTF. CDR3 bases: TGTGCCAGCAGCTCCGACAGCAACTATGGCTACACCTTC.

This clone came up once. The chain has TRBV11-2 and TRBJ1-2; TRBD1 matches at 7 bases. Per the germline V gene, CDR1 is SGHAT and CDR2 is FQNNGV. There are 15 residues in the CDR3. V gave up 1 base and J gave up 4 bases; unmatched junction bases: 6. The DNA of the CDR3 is TGTGCCAGCAGCTTAGTATACAGGGGCGGCTATGGCTACACCTTC. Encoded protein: CASSLVYRGGYGYTF.

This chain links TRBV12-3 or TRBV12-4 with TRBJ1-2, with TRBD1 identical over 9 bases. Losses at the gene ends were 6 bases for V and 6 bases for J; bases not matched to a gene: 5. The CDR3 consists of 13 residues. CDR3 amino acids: CASSYRTGDGYTF. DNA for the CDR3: TGTGCCAGCAGCTATAGGACAGGGGATGGCTACACCTTC.

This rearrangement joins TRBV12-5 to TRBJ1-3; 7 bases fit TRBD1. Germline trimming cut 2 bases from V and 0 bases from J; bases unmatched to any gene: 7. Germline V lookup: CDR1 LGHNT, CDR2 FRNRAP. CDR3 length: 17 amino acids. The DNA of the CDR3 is TGTGCTAGTGGTTTGAGGGACAGAATAATCTCTGGAAACACCATATATTTT. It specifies CASGLRDRIISGNTIYF.

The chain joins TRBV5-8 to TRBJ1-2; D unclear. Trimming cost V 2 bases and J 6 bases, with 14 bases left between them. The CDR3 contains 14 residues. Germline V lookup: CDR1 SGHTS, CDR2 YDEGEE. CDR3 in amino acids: CASSFWQVTHGYTF. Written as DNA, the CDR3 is TGTGCCAGCAGCTTCTGGCAGGTCACCCATGGCTACACCTTC.

CDR3 bases: TGTGCCAGCAGCCAGCTTTGGGAGGAGCAAAACATTCAGTACTTC. This encodes CASSQLWEEQNIQYF. The genes are TRBV28 and TRBJ2-4, with D possibly TRBD2 on 6 matching bases. Per the germline V gene, CDR1 is MDHEN and CDR2 is SYDVKM. The CDR3 has 15 residues. V lost 6 bases and J 5 bases, leaving 17 bases between the germline ends.

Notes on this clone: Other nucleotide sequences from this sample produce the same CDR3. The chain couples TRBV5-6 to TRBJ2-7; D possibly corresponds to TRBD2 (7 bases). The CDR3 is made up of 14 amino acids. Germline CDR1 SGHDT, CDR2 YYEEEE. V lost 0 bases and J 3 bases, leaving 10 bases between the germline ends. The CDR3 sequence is CASSLGRGHYEQYF. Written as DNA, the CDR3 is TGTGCCAGCAGCTTGGGGCGGGGGCACTACGAGCAGTACTTC.

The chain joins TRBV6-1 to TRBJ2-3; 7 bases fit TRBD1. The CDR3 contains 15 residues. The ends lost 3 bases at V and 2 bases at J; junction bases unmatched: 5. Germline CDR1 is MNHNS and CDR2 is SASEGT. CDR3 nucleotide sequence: TGTGCCAGCAGTGACCTGAAGGGGGCCACAGATACGCAGTATTTT. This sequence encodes CASSDLKGATDTQYF.

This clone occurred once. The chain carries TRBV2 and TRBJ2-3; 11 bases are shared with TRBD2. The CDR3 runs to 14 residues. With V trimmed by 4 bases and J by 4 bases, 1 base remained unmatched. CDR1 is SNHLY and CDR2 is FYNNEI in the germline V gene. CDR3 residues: CASSGLAGPDTQYF. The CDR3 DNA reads TGTGCCAGCAGTGGACTAGCGGGGCCAGATACGCAGTATTTT.

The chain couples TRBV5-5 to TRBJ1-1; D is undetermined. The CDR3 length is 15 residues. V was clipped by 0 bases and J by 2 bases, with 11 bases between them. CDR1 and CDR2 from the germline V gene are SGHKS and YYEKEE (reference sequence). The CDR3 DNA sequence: TGTGCCAGCAGCTTGGTCATTTACTCCAACACTGAAGCTTTCTTT. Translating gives CASSLVIYSNTEAFF.

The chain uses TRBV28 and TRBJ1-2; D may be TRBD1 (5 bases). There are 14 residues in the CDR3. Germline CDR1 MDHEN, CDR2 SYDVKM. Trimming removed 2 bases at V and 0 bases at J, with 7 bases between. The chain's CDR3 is CASSLTGPNYGYTF. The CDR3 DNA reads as TGTGCCAGCAGTTTAACAGGACCTAACTATGGCTACACCTTC.

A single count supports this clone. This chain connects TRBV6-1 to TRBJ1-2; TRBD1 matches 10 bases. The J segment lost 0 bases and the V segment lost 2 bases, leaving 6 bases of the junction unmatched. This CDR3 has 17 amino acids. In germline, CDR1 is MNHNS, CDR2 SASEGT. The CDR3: CASSESDRGTSNYGYTF. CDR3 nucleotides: TGTGCCAGCAGTGAATCGGACAGGGGGACCTCTAACTATGGCTACACCTTC.

CDR3 amino acids: CASSSILRNTIYF. CDR3 DNA sequence: TGTGCCAGCAGTAGTATTCTAAGAAACACCATATATTTT. The chain joins TRBV6-5 to TRBJ1-3; D is undetermined. The V and J ends lost 5 bases and 5 bases respectively, with 10 bases between them. The CDR3 loop spans 13 amino acids. Germline lookup yields CDR1 MNHEY and CDR2 SVGAGI.

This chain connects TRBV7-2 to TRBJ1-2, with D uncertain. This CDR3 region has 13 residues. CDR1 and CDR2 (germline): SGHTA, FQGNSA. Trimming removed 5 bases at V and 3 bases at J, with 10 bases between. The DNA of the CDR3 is TGTGCCAGCAGCCCCGGGATAGACTATGGCTACACCTTC. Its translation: CASSPGIDYGYTF.

Here the CDR3 DNA reads TGTGCCAGTGGCGAAGACAGGGATTTCTATAATTCACCCCTCCACTTT. This encodes CASGEDRDFYNSPLHF. The chain uses TRBV19 and TRBJ1-6, with TRBD1 identical over 7 bases. The V gene end was trimmed by 8 bases and the J gene end by 3 bases; junction bases not matched to a gene: 10. The CDR3 extends over 16 amino acids. Germline lookup yields CDR1 LNHDA and CDR2 SQIVND (reference sequence).

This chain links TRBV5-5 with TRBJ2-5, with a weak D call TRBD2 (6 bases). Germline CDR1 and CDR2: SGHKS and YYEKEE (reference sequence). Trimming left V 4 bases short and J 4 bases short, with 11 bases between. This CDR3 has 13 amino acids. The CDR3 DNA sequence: TGTGCCAGCAGCCCGGGACTGATAGAGACCCAGTACTTC. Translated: CASSPGLIETQYF.